The T cell receptor beta chain under discussion was sequenced for a study of T cell responses to AZD1222 COVID-19 vaccine. Study-level results: Donors were largely white British and mainly female; clonal diversity was possibly underestimated. Unmutated variant regions are reportedly the target of nearly half of TCRs that are spike-specific. Regions 160-218 and 743-854 held dominance among vaccine-associated CD4 TCRs, which spanned spike.

Sequencing used immunoSEQ multiplex PCR; TCRdb keeps in-frame clones, though not all of them. In the table there are 150,000 to 200,000 clones, approximately 90% of which are singletons. A note on this clone: Its antigen is undetermined.

V gave up 4 bases and J gave up 4 bases, with 20 bases separating them. There are 17 residues in the CDR3. The germline V gene encodes CDR1 SGHRS and CDR2 YFSETQ. The receptor was isolated from an adult in good health. The chain combines TRBV5-1 with TRBJ2-2, with D perhaps matching TRBD2 (6 bases). The sample was peripheral blood, taken on day 0 of AZD1222 vaccination. CDR3: CASSLQGVAGGTGELFF. For the CDR3, the DNA is TGCGCCAGCAGCCTTCAGGGAGTAGCCGGGGGCACCGGGGAGCTGTTTTTT.